This paragraph reports one T cell receptor beta chain. Its target is not known. The whole isolated RNA underwent reverse transcription, so sequencing captured expressed TCRB transcripts. An average of about 3.57 million reads was obtained for naive, central memory and regulatory T cell samples. This table comes from immunoSEQ multiplex PCR, and its TCRdb copy is limited to in-frame clones, with some not included. The table has 150,000 to 200,000 clones, roughly 60% seen once. CDR1 and CDR2 from the germline V gene are MGHDK and SYGVNS. Trimming pared 6 bases from V and 5 bases from J, leaving 11 bases between. This CDR3 has 12 amino acids. The sample is drawn from a study of beta chain features in type 1 diabetes. About the study: There was similarity between patients and healthy donors in age, gender and cell yields. Analysis included around 99,000,000 sorted cells drawn from all samples.

Study results and limitations: A cDNA-based sequencing approach could over-represent cells with high TCR expression. People with Type 1 diabetes carried modestly yet significantly shorter TCRB CDR3s in all four CD4+ subsets.

The chain links TRBV25-1 to TRBJ2-7; the D is unclear. Sequencing was done on a sample of naive CD4+ T cells from blood. The receptor comes from a man aged 30 to 45 with type 1 diabetes. The CDR3 coding sequence is TGTGCCAGCAGGAAATTTGGCAACGAGCAGTACTTC. Residues: CASRKFGNEQYF.